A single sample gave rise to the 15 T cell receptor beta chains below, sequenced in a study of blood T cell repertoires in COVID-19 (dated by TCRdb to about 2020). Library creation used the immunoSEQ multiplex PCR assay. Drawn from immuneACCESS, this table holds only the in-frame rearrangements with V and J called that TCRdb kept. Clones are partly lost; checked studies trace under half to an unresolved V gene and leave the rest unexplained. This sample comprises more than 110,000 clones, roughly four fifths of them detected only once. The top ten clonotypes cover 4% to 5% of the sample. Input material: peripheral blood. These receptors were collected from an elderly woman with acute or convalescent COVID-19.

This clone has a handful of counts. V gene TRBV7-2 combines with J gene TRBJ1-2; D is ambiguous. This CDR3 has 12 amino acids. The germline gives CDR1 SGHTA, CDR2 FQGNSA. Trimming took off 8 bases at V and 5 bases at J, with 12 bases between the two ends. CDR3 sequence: CASQDWTYGYTF. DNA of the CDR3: TGTGCCAGCCAGGACTGGACGTATGGCTACACCTTC. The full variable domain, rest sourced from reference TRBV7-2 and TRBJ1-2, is GAGVSQSPSNKVTEKGKDVELRCDPISGHTALYWYRQSLGQGLEFLIYFQGNSAPDKSGLPSDRFSAERTGGSVSTLTIQRTQQEDSAVYLCASQDWTYGYTFGSGTRLTVV.

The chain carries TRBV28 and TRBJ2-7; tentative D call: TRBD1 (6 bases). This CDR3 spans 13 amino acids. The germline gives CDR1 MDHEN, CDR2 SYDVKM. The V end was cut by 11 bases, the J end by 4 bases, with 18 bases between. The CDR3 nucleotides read TGTGCCGGTACAAGGGGGATTAGGTACGAGCAGTACTTC. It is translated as CAGTRGIRYEQYF.

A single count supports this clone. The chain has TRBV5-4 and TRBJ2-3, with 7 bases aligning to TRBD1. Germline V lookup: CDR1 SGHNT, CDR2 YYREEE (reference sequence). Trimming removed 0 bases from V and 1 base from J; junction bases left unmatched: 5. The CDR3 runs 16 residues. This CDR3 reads CASSLAGTVRTDTQYF. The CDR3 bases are TGTGCCAGCAGCTTGGCCGGGACAGTCCGCACAGATACGCAGTATTTT.

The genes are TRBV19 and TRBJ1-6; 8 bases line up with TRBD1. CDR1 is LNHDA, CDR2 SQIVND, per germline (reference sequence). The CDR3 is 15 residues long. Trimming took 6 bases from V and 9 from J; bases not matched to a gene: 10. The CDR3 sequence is CASSQLQGAGSPLHF. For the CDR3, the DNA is TGTGCCAGTAGCCAACTTCAGGGGGCCGGTTCACCCCTCCACTTT.

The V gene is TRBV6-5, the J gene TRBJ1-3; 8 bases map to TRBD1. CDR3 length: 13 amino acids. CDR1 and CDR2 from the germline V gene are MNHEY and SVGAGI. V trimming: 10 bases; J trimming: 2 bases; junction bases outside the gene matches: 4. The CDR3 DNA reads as TGTGCCACCAGGACAGGGACTGGAAACACCATATATTTT. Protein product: CATRTGTGNTIYF.

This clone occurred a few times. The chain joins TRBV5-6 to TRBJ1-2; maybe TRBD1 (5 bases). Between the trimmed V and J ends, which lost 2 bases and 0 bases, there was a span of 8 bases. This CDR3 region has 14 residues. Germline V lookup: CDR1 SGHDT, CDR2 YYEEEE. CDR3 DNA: TGTGCCAGCAGCTTTCGCAGGGCTAACTATGGCTACACCTTC. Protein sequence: CASSFRRANYGYTF.

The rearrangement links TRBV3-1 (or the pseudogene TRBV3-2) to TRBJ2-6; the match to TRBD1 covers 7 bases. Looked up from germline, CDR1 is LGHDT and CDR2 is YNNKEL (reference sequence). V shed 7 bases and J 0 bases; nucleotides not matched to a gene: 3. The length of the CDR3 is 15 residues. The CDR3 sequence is CASTAGGSGANVLTF. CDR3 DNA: TGTGCCAGCACCGCAGGGGGCTCTGGGGCCAACGTCCTGACTTTC.

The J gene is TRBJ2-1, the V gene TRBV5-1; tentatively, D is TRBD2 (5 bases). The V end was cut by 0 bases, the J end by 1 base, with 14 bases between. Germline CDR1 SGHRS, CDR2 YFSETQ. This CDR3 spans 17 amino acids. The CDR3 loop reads CASSLALGSGSYNEQFF. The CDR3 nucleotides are TGCGCCAGCAGCTTGGCCTTGGGGTCGGGATCCTACAATGAGCAGTTCTTC.

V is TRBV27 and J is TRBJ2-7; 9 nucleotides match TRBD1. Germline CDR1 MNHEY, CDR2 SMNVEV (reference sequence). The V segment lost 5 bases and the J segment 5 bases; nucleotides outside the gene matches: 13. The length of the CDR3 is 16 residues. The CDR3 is CASSLSPGTGSNEQYF. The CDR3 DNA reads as TGTGCCAGCAGTCTCTCCCCCGGGACAGGGAGCAACGAGCAGTACTTC.

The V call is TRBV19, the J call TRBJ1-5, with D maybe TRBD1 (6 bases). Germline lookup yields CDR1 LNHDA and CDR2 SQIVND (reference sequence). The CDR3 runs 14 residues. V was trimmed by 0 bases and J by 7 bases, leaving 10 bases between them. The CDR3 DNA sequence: TGTGCCAGTAGTATAGACCGCGGGGGCCAGCCCCAGCATTTT. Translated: CASSIDRGGQPQHF.

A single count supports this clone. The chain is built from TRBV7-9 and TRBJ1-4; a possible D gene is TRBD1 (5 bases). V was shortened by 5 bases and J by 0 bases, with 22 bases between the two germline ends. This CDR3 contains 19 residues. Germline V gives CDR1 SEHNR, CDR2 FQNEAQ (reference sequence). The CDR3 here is CASSTTVWGGATTNEKLFF. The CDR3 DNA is TGTGCCAGCAGCACGACAGTTTGGGGGGGAGCTACAACTAATGAAAAACTGTTTTTT.

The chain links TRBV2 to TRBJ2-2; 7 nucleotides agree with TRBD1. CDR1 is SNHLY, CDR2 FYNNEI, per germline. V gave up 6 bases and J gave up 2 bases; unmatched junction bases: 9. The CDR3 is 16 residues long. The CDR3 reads CASSNTGARNTGELFF. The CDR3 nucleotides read TGTGCCAGCAGCAACACAGGGGCCCGAAACACCGGGGAGCTGTTTTTT.

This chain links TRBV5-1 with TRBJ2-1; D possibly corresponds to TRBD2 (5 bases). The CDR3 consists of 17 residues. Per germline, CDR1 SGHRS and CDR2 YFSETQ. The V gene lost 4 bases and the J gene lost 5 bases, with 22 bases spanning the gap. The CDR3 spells CASSPPVRGLADNEQFF. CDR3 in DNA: TGCGCCAGCAGCCCCCCAGTTCGCGGGCTCGCGGACAATGAGCAGTTCTTC.

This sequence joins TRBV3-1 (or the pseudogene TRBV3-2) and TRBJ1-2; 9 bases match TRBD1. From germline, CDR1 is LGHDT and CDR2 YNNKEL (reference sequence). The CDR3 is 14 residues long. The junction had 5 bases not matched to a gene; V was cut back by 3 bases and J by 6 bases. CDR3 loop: CASSQGQGIDGYTF. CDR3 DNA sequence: TGTGCCAGCAGCCAGGGACAGGGAATCGATGGCTACACCTTC.

The CDR3 region is CASSYTQGAQGNEQFF. Written as DNA, the CDR3 is TGTGCCAGCAGTTACACTCAGGGGGCGCAGGGCAATGAGCAGTTCTTC. The chain couples TRBV6-6 to TRBJ2-1, with 8 positions matching TRBD1. The V gene's germline CDR1 is MNHNY and CDR2 SVGAGI (reference sequence). Germline trimming cut 2 bases from V and 6 bases from J; bases unmatched to any gene: 9. The CDR3 loop spans 16 amino acids.